These 25 T cell receptor beta chains originate from one sample sequenced in a study of blood T cell repertoires in COVID-19 (dated by TCRdb to the early 2020s). Preparation of the library involved the immunoSEQ multiplex PCR assay. TCRdb retrieved this table from immuneACCESS and kept in-frame rearrangements only. Not all clones are present; in checked studies, unresolved V genes account for under half, and no reason is known for the remainder. This sample gives some 220,000 clones in total; roughly four fifths of them show up just once. The ten largest clones add up to about 2.3% of the sample. Sequenced: peripheral blood. The receptors were gathered from a woman between 55 and 75 years old with acute or convalescent COVID-19.

The rearrangement links TRBV5-4 to TRBJ2-1; 10 bases line up with TRBD2. This CDR3 spans 16 amino acids. The V and J ends lost 0 bases and 4 bases, in that order; junction bases with no gene match: 4. Germline V lookup: CDR1 SGHNT, CDR2 YYREEE (reference sequence). CDR3 bases: TGTGCCAGCAGCTTGGCTAAGCGGGGGGGTTACAATGAGCAGTTCTTC. Translating it yields CASSLAKRGGYNEQFF.

J is TRBJ1-2 and V is TRBV5-6; D may be TRBD1 (6 bases). Per the germline V gene, CDR1 is SGHDT and CDR2 is YYEEEE. Between the trimmed V and J ends, which lost 4 bases and 3 bases, there was a span of 16 bases. The CDR3 spans 15 residues. The CDR3 DNA reads as TGTGCCAGCAGCCCGACGCTCAGGGGCGACTATGGCTACACCTTC. As protein: CASSPTLRGDYGYTF. Full variable domain (outside the CDR3, taken from reference TRBV5-6 and TRBJ1-2): DAGVTQSPTHLIKTRGQQVTLRCSPKSGHDTVSWYQQALGQGPQFIFQYYEEEERQRGNFPDRFSGHQFPNYSSELNVNALLLGDSALYLCASSPTLRGDYGYTFGSGTRLTVV.

The V and J genes are TRBV9 and TRBJ1-2; 10 nucleotides match TRBD1. With 5 bases clipped from V and 8 bases from J, the junction kept 15 bases outside the gene matches. CDR1 is SGDLS, CDR2 YYNGEE, per germline. The CDR3 loop spans 16 amino acids. CDR3 region: CASSGDRGTYRVGYTF. In nucleotides, the CDR3 is TGTGCCAGCAGTGGGGACAGGGGAACTTACCGTGTCGGCTACACCTTC.

The chain employs TRBV4-3 and TRBJ1-5, with D hard to call. Trimming pared 0 bases from V and 5 bases from J, leaving 11 bases between. The CDR3 has 15 residues. Germline lookup yields CDR1 LGHNA and CDR2 YSLEER. The CDR3 region has the DNA TGCGCCAGCAGCCAAGAGCCAGGCGTTTATCAGCCCCAGCATTTT. It translates to CASSQEPGVYQPQHF.

The genes are TRBV9 and TRBJ2-1; D possibly corresponds to TRBD2 (7 bases). The CDR3 is made up of 16 amino acids. Deletions cut 4 bases from V and 5 bases from J, with 19 bases between. CDR1 is SGDLS and CDR2 is YYNGEE in the germline V gene. The CDR3 DNA is TGTGCCAGCAGCCGACGCCAGGGGACTACCAACAATGAGCAGTTCTTC. It specifies CASSRRQGTTNNEQFF.

The chain recombines TRBV15 with TRBJ2-3, with 11 bases fitting TRBD2. J lost 5 bases, V lost 0 bases, and 13 bases had no gene match. The germline gives CDR1 LNHNV, CDR2 YYDKDF (reference sequence). The CDR3 consists of 19 residues. The CDR3 DNA sequence: TGTGCCACCAGCAGAGATCTGCGGCGACTAGCGGGGAAGGAAGATACGCAGTATTTT. This sequence encodes CATSRDLRRLAGKEDTQYF.

This clone was seen only a few times. The chain has TRBV19 and TRBJ1-6; 10 bases map to TRBD1. This CDR3 is built from 15 residues. Germline loops: CDR1 LNHDA, CDR2 SQIVND (reference sequence). V lost 6 bases to trimming and J lost 10 bases; unmatched junction nucleotides: 9. The CDR3 nucleotides are TGTGCCAGTAGATCCGGGACAGGGGTAGAATCACCCCTCCACTTT. Its protein is CASRSGTGVESPLHF.

Here the CDR3 reads CASSFGGLQLVNYGYTF. The CDR3 bases are TGCGCCAGCAGCTTTGGGGGACTACAGTTGGTTAACTATGGCTACACCTTC. The chain uses TRBV5-1 and TRBJ1-2; TRBD1 is a possible D gene (5 bases). Germline CDR1 SGHRS, CDR2 YFSETQ. CDR3 length: 17 residues. V lost 2 bases and J lost 1, with 18 bases in between.

The chain employs TRBV27 and TRBJ2-2, with TRBD1 matching over 9 bases. The junction had 13 bases not matched to a gene; V was cut back by 6 bases and J by 5 bases. This CDR3 has 17 residues. Per germline, CDR1 MNHEY and CDR2 SMNVEV (reference sequence). CDR3 bases: TGTGCCAGCAGACTGAACTTCGGGACAGGGCGGACCGGGGAGCTGTTTTTT. As protein: CASRLNFGTGRTGELFF.

J is TRBJ1-2 and V is TRBV14; D gene ambiguous. Deletions cut 0 bases from V and 3 bases from J, with 8 bases between. CDR1 is SGHDN, CDR2 FVKESK, per germline. The CDR3 extends over 14 amino acids. CDR3 amino acids: CASSQERRDYGYTF. The CDR3 DNA reads TGTGCCAGCAGCCAAGAAAGACGGGACTATGGCTACACCTTC.

This clone was detected once. The CDR3 DNA sequence: TGTGCCAGCAGCCCACTTCGTGGACTAGCGGGGGAGCACACCGGGGAGCTGTTTTTT. This encodes CASSPLRGLAGEHTGELFF. The chain is built from TRBV9 and TRBJ2-2, with 13 bases matching TRBD2. Trimming took 4 bases from V and 3 from J; bases not matched to a gene: 12. Per the germline V gene, CDR1 is SGDLS and CDR2 is YYNGEE. The CDR3 loop spans 19 amino acids.

This chain uses TRBV5-1 with TRBJ2-7; D ambiguous. The length of the CDR3 is 14 residues. The V gene's germline CDR1 is SGHRS and CDR2 YFSETQ. The V end was cut by 1 base, the J end by 0 bases, with 8 bases between. The CDR3 coding sequence is TGCGCCAGCAGCTTGCTGCCGGGCTCCTACGAGCAGTACTTC. This encodes CASSLLPGSYEQYF.

The J gene is TRBJ1-3, the V gene TRBV12-5; tentative D call: TRBD1 (6 bases). Germline CDR1 is LGHNT and CDR2 is FRNRAP. Deletions cut 0 bases from V and 0 bases from J, with 18 bases between. The CDR3 is made up of 19 amino acids. In nucleotides, the CDR3 is TGTGCTAGTGGTTTGGTACTGGGAGTGGACAGCTTCTCTGGAAACACCATATATTTT. This codes for CASGLVLGVDSFSGNTIYF.

There are a few counts of this clone. The chain recombines TRBV20-1 with TRBJ2-1; D unclear. The CDR3 is 11 residues long. Germline V gene data show CDR1 as DFQATT and CDR2 as SNEGSKA (reference sequence). The germline V and J ends were trimmed by 3 bases and 8 bases, with 8 bases remaining between them. Here the CDR3 reads CSARIRDEQFF. In DNA, the CDR3 is TGCAGTGCTAGGATTCGGGATGAGCAGTTCTTC.

This clone was seen more than once but under ten times. V and J are TRBV6-2 or TRBV6-3 and TRBJ1-1; weak D call: TRBD1 (6 bases). Germline CDR1 MNHEY, CDR2 SVGEGT. V was cut by 4 bases and J by 11 bases, with 11 bases left in between. This CDR3 is built from 11 residues. The CDR3 DNA reads TGTGCCAGCAGTTTCTACAGGGACGCTTTCTTT. This codes for CASSFYRDAFF.

In this sample, this clone turned up once. The chain joins TRBV19 to TRBJ1-3; D possibly corresponds to TRBD1 (5 bases). This CDR3 is 16 amino acids long. Germline V gene sequence: CDR1 LNHDA, CDR2 SQIVND (reference sequence). V lost 6 bases, J lost 1 base, and 16 bases lay in between. This CDR3 is CASSDDSGPSGNTIYF. The CDR3 DNA reads TGTGCCAGTAGCGATGACTCAGGGCCTTCTGGAAACACCATATATTTT.

This clone was counted only a few times. The rearrangement links TRBV30 to TRBJ1-2; the match to TRBD1 covers 8 bases. This CDR3 spans 15 amino acids. V shed 3 bases, J shed 2 bases, and the junction held 8 bases outside the gene matches. Germline-derived CDR1 and CDR2 are GTSNPN and SVGIG (reference sequence). The CDR3 DNA reads TGTGCCTGGAGACCCCAGGGGGCGCCGAACTATGGCTACACCTTC. Its protein product is CAWRPQGAPNYGYTF. Filled out from reference TRBV30 and TRBJ1-2, the complete variable domain reads SQTIHQWPATLVQPVGSPLSLECTVEGTSNPNLYWYRQAAGRGLQLLFYSVGIGQISSEVPQNLSASRPQDRQFILSSKKLLLSDSGFYLCAWRPQGAPNYGYTFGSGTRLTVV.

The chain carries TRBV6-1 and TRBJ2-7; D remains unclear. Germline CDR1 MNHNS, CDR2 SASEGT. Trimming stripped 3 bases from V and 3 bases from J, with 12 bases between. The CDR3 length is 14 residues. CDR3 bases: TGTGCCAGCAGTGACGGCAGGCGATACTACGAGCAGTACTTC. Amino acid sequence: CASSDGRRYYEQYF.

In nucleotides, the CDR3 is TGTGCCAGCAGCCTGGGGCTGAACAATGAGCAGTTCTTC. Its translation is CASSLGLNNEQFF. V usage is TRBV7-3 and J usage is TRBJ2-1; tentative D call: TRBD1 (5 bases). This CDR3 is 13 amino acids long. In germline, CDR1 is SGHTA, CDR2 FQGTGA. V was cut by 5 bases and J by 5 bases, with 10 bases left in between.

The chain has TRBV9 and TRBJ1-2; D gene uncertain. Trimming removed 0 bases at V and 6 bases at J, with 6 bases between. Germline CDR1 reads SGDLS; CDR2 reads YYNGEE. The CDR3 consists of 12 residues. The CDR3 nucleotides are TGTGCCAGCAGCGTAGACGAGGATGGCTACACCTTC. Amino acids: CASSVDEDGYTF.

This chain uses TRBV6-6 with TRBJ2-7; 7 bases map to TRBD1. The CDR3 is made up of 11 amino acids. The germline V gene has CDR1 MNHNY and CDR2 SVGAGI (reference sequence). Losses at the gene ends were 8 bases for V and 3 bases for J; bases not matched to a gene: 1. The CDR3 here is CASGTDYEQYF. As DNA, the CDR3 is TGTGCCAGCGGGACAGACTACGAGCAGTACTTC.

The chain carries TRBV5-1 and TRBJ2-1, with TRBD2 as a possible D gene (6 bases). The CDR3 spans 17 residues. V dropped 8 bases and J dropped 5 bases, with 26 bases sitting between them. Germline V gene sequence: CDR1 SGHRS, CDR2 YFSETQ. CDR3 residues: CASQDGSGLTNNNEQFF. The DNA for the CDR3 is TGCGCCAGTCAAGATGGCAGCGGGCTCACCAACAACAATGAGCAGTTCTTC. Drawing the rest from reference TRBV5-1 and TRBJ2-1, the complete variable domain is KAGVTQTPRYLIKTRGQQVTLSCSPISGHRSVSWYQQTPGQGLQFLFEYFSETQRNKGNFPGRFSGRQFSNSRSEMNVSTLELGDSALYLCASQDGSGLTNNNEQFFGPGTRLTVL.

The V gene is TRBV7-9, the J gene TRBJ2-1; D is uncertain. Trimming left V 2 bases short and J 2 bases short, with 13 bases between. The CDR3 is 16 residues long. Per germline, CDR1 SEHNR and CDR2 FQNEAQ (reference sequence). The CDR3 is CASSLFHPVTYNEQFF. The CDR3 nucleotides read TGTGCCAGCAGCTTATTCCATCCGGTAACCTACAATGAGCAGTTCTTC.

About this clone: Germline is not matched at one junction end, which may reflect a read error. The rearrangement links TRBV11-2 to TRBJ2-5; 9 bases align to TRBD1. The CDR3 totals 11 residues. The germline V gene has CDR1 SGHAT and CDR2 FQNNGV. The CDR3 nucleotides read TGTGCCAGCAGCGGCGGCCGGGACAGGGACTTC. Protein sequence: CASSGGRDRDF. Based on the CDR3 plus reference TRBV11-2 and TRBJ2-5, the full variable domain is EAGVAQSPRYKIIEKRQSVAFWCNPISGHATLYWYQQILGQGPKLLIQFQNNGVVDDSQLPKDRFSAERLKGVDSTLKIQPAKLEDSAVYLCASSGGRDRDFGPGTRLLVL.

The gene calls are TRBV4-2 and TRBJ1-2; TRBD1 aligns across 7 bases. The germline CDR1 and CDR2 sequences are LGHNA and YNFKEQ. This CDR3 spans 15 amino acids. Trimming removed 3 bases from V and 5 bases from J; junction bases left unmatched: 9. CDR3 amino acids: CASSHLVQGRYGYTF. In DNA, the CDR3 is TGTGCCAGCAGCCACCTGGTACAGGGGCGTTATGGCTACACCTTC.